These 26 T cell receptor beta chains came from one sample sequenced in a study of neurological immune-mediated disorders (dated by TCRdb to between 2018 and 2021). Libraries came from 5' RACE. Instrument used: Illumina HiSeq 2500. TCRdb ran its own pipeline on the public reads, namely fastp trimming at Q25 and MiXCR clone calling, and kept in-frame beta chains. Every entry covers one CDR3 protein and lists the most common genes and DNA from its rows. This sample has some 66,000 distinct CDR3 sequences in its table, and nearly 3.5% of those were observed once. About 4% of the sample belongs to the ten largest clones. Sequenced material: PBMCs. All receptors come from a middle-aged man with multiple sclerosis.

This clonotype was seen ten or more times. The genes are TRBV5-6 and TRBJ1-1; a weak D match, TRBD1 (6 bases). Trimming left V 2 bases short and J 5 bases short, with 13 bases between. CDR1 is SGHDT, CDR2 YYEEEE, per germline. The CDR3 has 14 residues. CDR3 residues: CASSLRGALTEAFF. CDR3 nucleotide sequence: TGTGCCAGCAGCTTACGGGGGGCGCTTACTGAAGCTTTCTTT.

This clonotype came up once. The chain has TRBV5-1 and TRBJ2-7; D perhaps matches TRBD2 (5 bases). V was trimmed by 3 bases and J by 7 bases, leaving 17 bases between them. The length of the CDR3 is 14 residues. CDR1 is SGHRS and CDR2 is YFSETQ in the germline V gene. CDR3 sequence (DNA): TGCGCCAGCAGCTCCGATAGAGGGATGGGAGAGCAGTACTTC. Its translation: CASSSDRGMGEQYF.

This clonotype was counted a few times. As DNA, the CDR3 is TGTGCCAGCAGCCAACCCTCCGACAGGGCGGAGACCCAGTACTTC. Its translation is CASSQPSDRAETQYF. The chain employs TRBV3-1 and TRBJ2-5; 7 bases line up with TRBD1. The germline CDR1 and CDR2 sequences are LGHDT and YNNKEL (reference sequence). This CDR3 has 15 residues. V trimming: 2 bases; J trimming: 5 bases; junction bases outside the gene matches: 8.

This clonotype has a count of ten or more. The rearrangement joins TRBV5-1 to TRBJ2-7; D uncertain. The CDR3 is made up of 10 amino acids. Germline V gene data show CDR1 as SGHRS and CDR2 as YFSETQ. Trimming took off 9 bases at V and 3 bases at J, with 7 bases between the two ends. CDR3 sequence (DNA): TGCGCCACCCCGGGCTACGAGCAGTACTTC. Its protein product is CATPGYEQYF. Using reference TRBV5-1 and TRBJ2-7 for the parts outside the CDR3, the full variable domain is KAGVTQTPRYLIKTRGQQVTLSCSPISGHRSVSWYQQTPGQGLQFLFEYFSETQRNKGNFPGRFSGRQFSNSRSEMNVSTLELGDSALYLCATPGYEQYFGPGTRLTVT.

This clonotype was counted between two and nine times. This chain links TRBV20-1 with TRBJ2-7, with a tentative D call TRBD2 (5 bases). The CDR3 loop spans 13 amino acids. Germline lookup yields CDR1 DFQATT and CDR2 SNEGSKA (reference sequence). Trimming shortened V by 0 bases and J by 3 bases, and 9 bases separated the two germline ends. This CDR3 is CSARDSGYYEQYF. The CDR3 nucleotides are TGCAGTGCTAGAGATTCGGGGTACTACGAGCAGTACTTC.

The chain employs TRBV5-1 and TRBJ2-1; D might be TRBD1 or TRBD2, each matching 5 bases. This CDR3 spans 14 amino acids. Deletions cut 3 bases from V and 8 bases from J, with 15 bases between. Germline V gene sequence: CDR1 SGHRS, CDR2 YFSETQ. CDR3 coding DNA: TGCGCCAGCAGCTCGGTGTTGAGGGGCGATGAGCAGTTCTTC. It encodes CASSSVLRGDEQFF.

This clonotype was detected ten times or more. The V call is TRBV7-9, the J call TRBJ2-1; 11 bases are shared with TRBD2. Per the germline V gene, CDR1 is SEHNR and CDR2 is FQNEAQ (reference sequence). The CDR3 is 15 residues long. V trimming: 3 bases; J trimming: 8 bases; junction bases outside the gene matches: 6. The CDR3 sequence is CASSFGTSGSDEQFF. In DNA, the CDR3 is TGTGCCAGCAGCTTCGGGACTAGCGGTAGCGATGAGCAGTTCTTC.

This clonotype was seen many times. This chain connects TRBV7-2 to TRBJ2-1; D might be TRBD2 (5 bases). Germline CDR1 SGHTA, CDR2 FQGNSA. V lost 5 bases and J 4 bases, leaving 15 bases between the germline ends. This CDR3 spans 15 amino acids. This CDR3 is CASSRGPVPYNEQFF. The CDR3 DNA reads as TGTGCCAGCAGCCGCGGGCCCGTCCCTTACAATGAGCAGTTCTTC.

This clonotype was found many times. This rearrangement joins TRBV12-3 or TRBV12-4 to TRBJ2-5, with D possibly matching TRBD1 (7 bases). Trimming stripped 1 base from V and 2 bases from J, with 17 bases between. This CDR3 has 17 residues. CDR3 bases: TGTGCCAGCAGTTTAGTCAGGGGGGCGAAAAATCAAGAGACCCAGTACTTC. Translation: CASSLVRGAKNQETQYF.

This clonotype was picked up many times. The CDR3, as DNA: TGTGCCAGCACCCCGAGGAGGGGAAGCTCCTACAATGAGCAGTTCTTC. This codes for CASTPRRGSSYNEQFF. The rearrangement uses TRBV7-8 and TRBJ2-1; D is perhaps TRBD2 (6 bases). V lost 7 bases to trimming and J lost 0 bases, with 16 bases between them. The CDR3 is made up of 16 amino acids. Germline lookup yields CDR1 SGHVS and CDR2 FQNEAQ. The entire variable domain, with the rest obtained from reference TRBV7-8 and TRBJ2-1, is as follows: GAGVSQSPRYKVAKRGQDVALRCDPISGHVSLFWYQQALGQGPEFLTYFQNEAQLDKSGLPSDRFFAERPEGSVSTLKIQRTQQEDSAVYLCASTPRRGSSYNEQFFGPGTRLTVL.

This clonotype came up many times. The chain links TRBV3-1 to TRBJ2-2; D possibly uses TRBD1 or TRBD2 (5 bases each). Trimming shortened V by 4 bases and J by 0 bases, and 9 bases separated the two germline ends. This CDR3 has 15 amino acids. Germline CDR1 reads LGHDT; CDR2 reads YNNKEL (reference sequence). The CDR3 protein is CASSLGTTNTGELFF. The CDR3 nucleotides read TGTGCCAGCAGCCTCGGGACGACGAACACCGGGGAGCTGTTTTTT.

There are many counts of this clonotype. This chain joins TRBV9 and TRBJ2-5, with D hard to call. The CDR3 sequence is 15 residues long. Germline-derived CDR1 and CDR2 are SGDLS and YYNGEE. V gave up 0 bases and J gave up 3 bases, with 12 bases separating them. As DNA, the CDR3 is TGTGCCAGCAGCGTAGGCCCGGCCCAAAAAGAGACCCAGTACTTC. Translated, it gives CASSVGPAQKETQYF.

This clonotype was seen ten or more times. This chain links TRBV4-1 with TRBJ2-7; D is uncertain. CDR1 is MGHRA, CDR2 YSYEKL, per germline. V lost 1 base, J lost 3 bases, and 13 bases lay in between. The CDR3 is 15 residues long. CDR3: CASSQGGAPGYEQYF. For the CDR3, the DNA is TGCGCCAGCAGCCAAGGAGGTGCTCCGGGCTACGAGCAGTACTTC.

There are many counts of this clonotype. The V and J genes are TRBV13 and TRBJ2-2; 7 bases are a match to TRBD1. With 5 bases clipped from V and 0 bases from J, the junction kept 9 bases outside the gene matches. The germline gives CDR1 PRHDT, CDR2 FYEKMQ (reference sequence). This CDR3 is built from 17 residues. CDR3 in DNA: TGTGCCAGCAGCCAGGGGGTAGCAGACGCGAACACCGGGGAGCTGTTTTTT. Its translation: CASSQGVADANTGELFF.

This clonotype was observed at least ten times. The chain employs TRBV9 and TRBJ1-1; no clear D. Germline V gene sequence: CDR1 SGDLS, CDR2 YYNGEE. This CDR3 comprises 15 residues. V was shortened by 2 bases and J by 2 bases, with 13 bases between the two germline ends. The CDR3 sequence is CASSVVPNPNTEAFF. For the CDR3, the DNA is TGTGCCAGCAGCGTGGTCCCAAACCCTAACACTGAAGCTTTCTTT.

This clonotype was counted at least ten times. The V call is TRBV7-9, the J call TRBJ1-2; D perhaps matches TRBD1 (5 bases). The CDR3 has 14 residues. Germline CDR1 SEHNR, CDR2 FQNEAQ (reference sequence). The germline V and J ends were trimmed by 2 bases and 8 bases, with 15 bases remaining between them. This CDR3 is CASSLRGEWDGYTF. As DNA, the CDR3 is TGTGCCAGCAGCTTAAGGGGAGAATGGGACGGCTACACCTTC.

This clonotype came up many times. The rearrangement uses TRBV5-1 and TRBJ1-1; D unresolved. This CDR3 is built from 14 residues. Trimming removed 4 bases at V and 1 base at J, with 11 bases between. The germline gives CDR1 SGHRS, CDR2 YFSETQ. This chain's CDR3 is CASSPREGNTEAFF. The DNA for the CDR3 is TGCGCCAGCAGCCCACGTGAGGGGAACACTGAAGCTTTCTTT.

This clonotype was recorded many times. The chain is built from TRBV5-1 and TRBJ2-7; 7 nucleotides align to TRBD2. The germline V gene has CDR1 SGHRS and CDR2 YFSETQ. V was pared by 0 bases and J by 4 bases, with 4 bases of the junction left unmatched. This CDR3 spans 14 amino acids. The CDR3 DNA is TGCGCCAGCAGCTTGGAGCCCGGGAGGTACGAGCAGTACTTC. Protein sequence: CASSLEPGRYEQYF.

About this clonotype: The conserved final phenylalanine or tryptophan is absent from the CDR3, which likely points to a read error. The chain has TRBV10-3 and TRBJ1-1; D remains unclear. CDR1 ENHRY and CDR2 SYGVKD come from the germline V gene. V was clipped by 10 bases and J by 4 bases, with 10 bases between them. The CDR3 consists of 11 residues. The CDR3 reads CATSSVTEAFL. CDR3 coding DNA: TGTGCCACGAGTAGTGTCACTGAAGCTTTCCTT.

This clonotype was observed once. Germline and junction disagree at one end, which may indicate a read error. The chain joins TRBV5-1 to TRBJ1-6; possibly TRBD1 for D (5 bases). This CDR3 is built from 15 residues. CDR1 SGHRS and CDR2 YFSETQ come from the germline V gene. CDR3 in amino acids: CASSLDSPYNSTLNF. In nucleotides, the CDR3 is TGCGCCAGCAGCTTAGACAGTCCCTATAATTCAACCCTCAACTTT.

There are many counts of this clonotype. J is TRBJ2-1 and V is TRBV27, with D tentatively TRBD1 or TRBD2 (5 bases each). The CDR3 has 13 amino acids. The germline V gene encodes CDR1 MNHEY and CDR2 SMNVEV (reference sequence). The V gene lost 5 bases and the J gene lost 0 bases, with 5 bases spanning the gap. CDR3 loop: CASSGTSYNEQFF. The CDR3 DNA follows: TGTGCCAGCAGTGGGACCTCCTACAATGAGCAGTTCTTC.

The table lists this clonotype with many counts. The chain uses TRBV7-6 and TRBJ1-1; D gene ambiguous. CDR1 is SGHVS, CDR2 FNYEAQ, per germline. V lost 5 bases, J lost 0 bases, and 13 bases lay in between. The length of the CDR3 is 15 residues. The CDR3 reads CASSPIHGMNTEAFF. CDR3 DNA sequence: TGTGCCAGCAGCCCGATACACGGCATGAACACTGAAGCTTTCTTT. Looking up the rest from reference TRBV7-6 and TRBJ1-1 gives the full variable domain: GAGVSQSPRYKVTKRGQDVALRCDPISGHVSLYWYRQALGQGPEFLTYFNYEAQQDKSGLPNDRFSAERPEGSISTLTIQRTEQRDSAMYRCASSPIHGMNTEAFFGQGTRLTVV.

This clonotype was observed many times. The rearrangement links TRBV7-9 to TRBJ2-7, with TRBD1 matching over 7 bases. J was trimmed by 0 bases and V by 5 bases; bases with no gene match: 4. The germline V gene encodes CDR1 SEHNR and CDR2 FQNEAQ (reference sequence). The CDR3 runs to 14 residues. The CDR3 nucleotides read TGTGCCAGCAGCCGGGGACAGAGCTCCTACGAGCAGTACTTC. This encodes CASSRGQSSYEQYF.

Many counts were recorded for this clonotype. The chain combines TRBV27 with TRBJ1-1; D not resolved. This CDR3 is built from 13 residues. The germline V gene has CDR1 MNHEY and CDR2 SMNVEV (reference sequence). Trimming stripped 5 bases from V and 5 bases from J, with 12 bases between. CDR3 protein: CASSTDRGTEAFF. In nucleotides, the CDR3 is TGTGCCAGCAGTACGGACCGGGGAACTGAAGCTTTCTTT.

This clonotype was found many times. One junction end disagrees with the germline gene, perhaps due to a read error. The chain links TRBV7-2 to TRBJ1-6, with 9 bases aligning to TRBD1. Germline V lookup: CDR1 SGHTA, CDR2 FQGNSA. CDR3 length equals 16 residues. The DNA of the CDR3 is TGTGCCAGCAGCACCCGGGACAGGGTGCCTTACAAAACCCTCAACTTT. Protein product: CASSTRDRVPYKTLNF.

This clonotype occurred many times. The chain combines TRBV9 with TRBJ1-1, with 8 nucleotides matching TRBD1. After removal of 4 bases from V and 4 bases from J, the junction contained 12 bases not matched to a gene. Germline V gene lookup returns CDR1 SGDLS and CDR2 YYNGEE. The CDR3 sequence is 16 residues long. The CDR3 bases are TGTGCCAGCAGCCCCGTAGAGGCTGGACAGGGCACTGAAGCTTTCTTT. It codes for CASSPVEAGQGTEAFF.